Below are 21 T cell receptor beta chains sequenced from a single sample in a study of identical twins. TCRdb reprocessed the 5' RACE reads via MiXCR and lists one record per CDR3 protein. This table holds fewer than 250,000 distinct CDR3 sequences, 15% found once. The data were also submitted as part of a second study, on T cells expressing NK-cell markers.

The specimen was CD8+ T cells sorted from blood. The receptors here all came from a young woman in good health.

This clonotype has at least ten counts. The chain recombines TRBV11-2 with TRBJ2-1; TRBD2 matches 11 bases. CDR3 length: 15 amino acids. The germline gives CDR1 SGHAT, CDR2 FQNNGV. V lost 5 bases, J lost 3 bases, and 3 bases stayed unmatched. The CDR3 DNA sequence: TGTGCCAGCAGCGTTAGCGGGGGGGACTACAATGAGCAGTTCTTC. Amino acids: CASSVSGGDYNEQFF. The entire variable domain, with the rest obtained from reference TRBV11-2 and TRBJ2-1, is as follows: EAGVAQSPRYKIIEKRQSVAFWCNPISGHATLYWYQQILGQGPKLLIQFQNNGVVDDSQLPKDRFSAERLKGVDSTLKIQPAKLEDSAVYLCASSVSGGDYNEQFFGPGTRLTVL.

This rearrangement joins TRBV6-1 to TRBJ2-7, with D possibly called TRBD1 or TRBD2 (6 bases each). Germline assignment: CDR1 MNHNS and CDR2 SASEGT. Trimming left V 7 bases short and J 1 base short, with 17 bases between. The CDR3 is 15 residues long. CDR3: CASTSGARVSYEQYF. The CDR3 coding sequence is TGTGCCAGCACATCGGGGGCTAGGGTGTCCTACGAGCAGTACTTC.

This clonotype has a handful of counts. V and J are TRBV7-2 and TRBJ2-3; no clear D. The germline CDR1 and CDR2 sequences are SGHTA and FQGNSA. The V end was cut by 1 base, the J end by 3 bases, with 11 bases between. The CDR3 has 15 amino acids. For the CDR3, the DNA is TGTGCCAGCAGCTTAGAGATCAGTGCGACAGATACGCAGTATTTT. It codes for CASSLEISATDTQYF.

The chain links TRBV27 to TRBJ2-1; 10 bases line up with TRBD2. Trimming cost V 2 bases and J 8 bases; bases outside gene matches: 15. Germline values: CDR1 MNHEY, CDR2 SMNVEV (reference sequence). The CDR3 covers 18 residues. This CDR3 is CASSLSWAVAGGWDEQFF. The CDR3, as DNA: TGTGCCAGCAGTTTAAGTTGGGCGGTAGCGGGGGGCTGGGATGAGCAGTTCTTC.

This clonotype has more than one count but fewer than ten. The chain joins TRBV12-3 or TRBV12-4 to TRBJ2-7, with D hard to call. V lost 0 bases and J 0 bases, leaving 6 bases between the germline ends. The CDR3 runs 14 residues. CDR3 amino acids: CASSLAEDSYEQYF. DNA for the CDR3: TGTGCCAGCAGTTTAGCCGAAGACTCCTACGAGCAGTACTTC.

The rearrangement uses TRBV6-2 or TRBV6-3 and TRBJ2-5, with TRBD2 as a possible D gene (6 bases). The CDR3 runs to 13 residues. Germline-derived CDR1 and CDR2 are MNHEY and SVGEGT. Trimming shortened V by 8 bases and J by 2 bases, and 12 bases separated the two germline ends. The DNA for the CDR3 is TGTGCCAGCTGGAGGGCAGAGCAAGAGACCCAGTACTTC. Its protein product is CASWRAEQETQYF.

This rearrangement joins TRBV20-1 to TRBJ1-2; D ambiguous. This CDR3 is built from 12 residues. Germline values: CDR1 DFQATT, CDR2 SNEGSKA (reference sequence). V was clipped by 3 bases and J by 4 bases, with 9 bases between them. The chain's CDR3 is CSASGSPYGYTF. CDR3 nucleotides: TGCAGTGCTAGCGGCAGCCCCTATGGCTACACCTTC.

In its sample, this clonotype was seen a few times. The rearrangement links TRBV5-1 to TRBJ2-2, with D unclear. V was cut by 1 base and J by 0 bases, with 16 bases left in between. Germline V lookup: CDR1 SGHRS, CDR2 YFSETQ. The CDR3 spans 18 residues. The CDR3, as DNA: TGCGCCAGCAGCTTGCGTGTGTGGGGATTTTCGAACACCGGGGAGCTGTTTTTT. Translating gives CASSLRVWGFSNTGELFF.

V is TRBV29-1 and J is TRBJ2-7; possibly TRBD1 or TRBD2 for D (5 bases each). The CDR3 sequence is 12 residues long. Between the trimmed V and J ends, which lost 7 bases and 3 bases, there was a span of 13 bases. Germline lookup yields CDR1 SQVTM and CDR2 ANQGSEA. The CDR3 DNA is TGCAGCGCTAACGGGGCCGACTACGAGCAGTACTTC. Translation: CSANGADYEQYF.

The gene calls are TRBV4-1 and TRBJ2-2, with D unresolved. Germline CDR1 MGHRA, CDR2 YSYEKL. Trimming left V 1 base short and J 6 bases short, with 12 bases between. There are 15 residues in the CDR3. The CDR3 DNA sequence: TGCGCCAGCAGCCAAGCTTTTAGGAGTTCCGGGGAGCTGTTTTTT. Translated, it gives CASSQAFRSSGELFF.

The CDR3 protein is CASSVRGTTDTQYF. As DNA, the CDR3 is TGTGCCAGCAGTGTCAGGGGCACGACAGATACGCAGTATTTT. The chain couples TRBV25-1 to TRBJ2-3; D is possibly TRBD1 (6 bases). Looked up from germline, CDR1 is MGHDK and CDR2 is SYGVNS. The germline V and J ends were trimmed by 4 bases and 3 bases, with 11 bases remaining between them. The CDR3 extends over 14 amino acids. Full variable domain (remainder filled in from reference TRBV25-1 and TRBJ2-3): EADIYQTPRYLVIGTGKKITLECSQTMGHDKMYWYQQDPGMELHLIHYSYGVNSTEKGDLSSESTVSRIRTEHFPLTLESARPSHTSQYLCASSVRGTTDTQYFGPGTRLTVL.

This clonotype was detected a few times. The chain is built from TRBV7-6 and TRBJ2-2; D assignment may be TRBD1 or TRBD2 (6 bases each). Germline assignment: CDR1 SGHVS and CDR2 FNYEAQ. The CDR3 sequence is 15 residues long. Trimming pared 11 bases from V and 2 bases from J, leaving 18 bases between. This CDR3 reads CAAKRRGHNTGELFF. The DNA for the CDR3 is TGTGCCGCCAAGAGGAGGGGACATAACACCGGGGAGCTGTTTTTT.

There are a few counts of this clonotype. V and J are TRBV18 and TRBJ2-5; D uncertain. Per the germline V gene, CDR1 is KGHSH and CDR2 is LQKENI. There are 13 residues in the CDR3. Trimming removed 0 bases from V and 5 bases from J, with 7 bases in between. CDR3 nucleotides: TGTGCCAGCTCACCACCGTGGCGGGAGACCCAGTACTTC. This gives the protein CASSPPWRETQYF.

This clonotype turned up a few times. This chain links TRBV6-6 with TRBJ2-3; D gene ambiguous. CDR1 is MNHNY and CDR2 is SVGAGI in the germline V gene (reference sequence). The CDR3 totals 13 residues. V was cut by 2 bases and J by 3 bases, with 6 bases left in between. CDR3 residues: CASSYAITDTQYF. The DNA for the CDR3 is TGTGCCAGCAGTTACGCTATTACAGATACGCAGTATTTT.

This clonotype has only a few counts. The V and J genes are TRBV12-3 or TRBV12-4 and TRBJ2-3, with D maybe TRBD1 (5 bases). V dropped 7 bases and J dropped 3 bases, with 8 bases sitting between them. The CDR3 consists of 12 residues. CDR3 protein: CASIGETDTQYF. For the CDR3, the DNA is TGTGCCAGCATAGGGGAAACAGATACGCAGTATTTT.

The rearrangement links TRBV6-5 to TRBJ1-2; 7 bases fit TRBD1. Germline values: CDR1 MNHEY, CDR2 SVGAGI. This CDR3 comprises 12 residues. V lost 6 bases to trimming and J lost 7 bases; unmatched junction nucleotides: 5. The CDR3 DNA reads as TGTGCCAGCAGCCTGGACAGGTCTGGCTACACCTTC. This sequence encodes CASSLDRSGYTF.

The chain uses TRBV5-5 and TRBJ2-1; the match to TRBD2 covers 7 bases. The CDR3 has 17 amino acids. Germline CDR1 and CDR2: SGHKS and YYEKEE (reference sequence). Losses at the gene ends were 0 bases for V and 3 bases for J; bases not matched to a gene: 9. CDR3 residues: CASSLVWGGTNYNEQFF. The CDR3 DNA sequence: TGTGCCAGCAGCTTGGTTTGGGGGGGGACGAACTACAATGAGCAGTTCTTC. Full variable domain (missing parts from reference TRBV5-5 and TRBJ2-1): DAGVTQSPTHLIKTRGQQVTLRCSPISGHKSVSWYQQVLGQGPQFIFQYYEKEERGRGNFPDRFSARQFPNYSSELNVNALLLGDSALYLCASSLVWGGTNYNEQFFGPGTRLTVL.

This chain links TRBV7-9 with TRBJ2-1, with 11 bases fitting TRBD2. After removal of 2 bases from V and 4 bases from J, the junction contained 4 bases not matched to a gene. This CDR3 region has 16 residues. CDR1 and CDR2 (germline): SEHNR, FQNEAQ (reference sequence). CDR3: CASSLPGTSGYNEQFF. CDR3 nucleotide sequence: TGTGCCAGCAGCTTACCCGGGACTAGCGGTTACAATGAGCAGTTCTTC.

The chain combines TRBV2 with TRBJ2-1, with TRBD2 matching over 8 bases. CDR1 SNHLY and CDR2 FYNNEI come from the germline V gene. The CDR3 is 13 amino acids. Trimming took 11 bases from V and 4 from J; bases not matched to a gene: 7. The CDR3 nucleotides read TGTGCCGGAGGGCGGGGGGAATACAATGAGCAGTTCTTC. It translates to CAGGRGEYNEQFF.

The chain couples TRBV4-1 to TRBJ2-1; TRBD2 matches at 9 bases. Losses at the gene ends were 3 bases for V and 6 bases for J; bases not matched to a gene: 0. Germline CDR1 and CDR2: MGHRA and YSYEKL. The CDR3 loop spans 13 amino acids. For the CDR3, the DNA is TGCGCCAGCAGCCAGCGGGGGGGCAATGAGCAGTTCTTC. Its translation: CASSQRGGNEQFF.

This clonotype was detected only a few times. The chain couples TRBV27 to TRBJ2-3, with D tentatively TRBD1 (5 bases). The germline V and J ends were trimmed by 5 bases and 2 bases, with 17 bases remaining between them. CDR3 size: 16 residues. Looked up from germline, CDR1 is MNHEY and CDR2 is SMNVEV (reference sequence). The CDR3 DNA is TGTGCCAGCAGTAATGTAGTCAGGGAAACCACAGATACGCAGTATTTT. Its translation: CASSNVVRETTDTQYF.